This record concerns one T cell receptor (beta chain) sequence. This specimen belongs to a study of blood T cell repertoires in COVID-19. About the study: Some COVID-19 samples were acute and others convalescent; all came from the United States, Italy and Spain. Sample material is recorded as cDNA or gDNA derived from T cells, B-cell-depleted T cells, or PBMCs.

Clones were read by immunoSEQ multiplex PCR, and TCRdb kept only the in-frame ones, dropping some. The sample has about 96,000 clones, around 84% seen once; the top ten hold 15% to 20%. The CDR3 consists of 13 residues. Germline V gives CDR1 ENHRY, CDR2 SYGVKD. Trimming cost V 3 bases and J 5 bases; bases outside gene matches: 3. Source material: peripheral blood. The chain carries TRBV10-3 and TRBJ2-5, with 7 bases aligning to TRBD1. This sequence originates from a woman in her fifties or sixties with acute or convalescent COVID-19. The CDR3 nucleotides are TGTGCCATCAGTGACAGGGGGTCTGAGACCCAGTACTTC. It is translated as CAISDRGSETQYF.